These 4 T cell receptor beta chains originate from one sample sequenced in a study of CD8 T cells in ankylosing spondylitis. Study conclusions and caveats: A motif in TCR beta, a set of 8 or 9 highly homologous variants, appeared characteristic of ankylosing spondylitis blood.

TCRdb redid the calling of the 5' RACE reads with MiXCR, one entry per CDR3 protein. The sample lists approximately 300,000 distinct CDR3 sequences; approximately 8.2% were seen once. Their target antigens are unknown. Sequencing was done on a sample of blood, either unsorted or a sorted T cell fraction (not recorded which). These receptor sequences come from a male donor with ankylosing spondylitis.

This chain links TRBV24-1 with TRBJ1-2; D is unresolved. Germline CDR1 KGHDR, CDR2 SFDVKD. Trimming took off 2 bases at V and 2 bases at J, with 14 bases between the two ends. The CDR3 spans 16 residues. The chain's CDR3 is CATSDSQFLGNYGYTF. CDR3 in DNA: TGTGCCACCAGTGATTCACAGTTTCTTGGGAACTATGGCTACACCTTC.

This clonotype was recorded many times. The chain joins TRBV3-1 to TRBJ2-1, with D possibly matching TRBD2 (5 bases). The germline V gene encodes CDR1 LGHDT and CDR2 YNNKEL (reference sequence). This CDR3 is 16 amino acids long. The V end lost 0 bases, the J end lost 8 bases, and 17 bases lay between the germline ends. The CDR3 DNA reads as TGTGCCAGCAGCCAAGATAGGGTCTCTAGCTCCCATGAGCAGTTCTTC. Protein product: CASSQDRVSSSHEQFF.

This clonotype was counted many times. The J gene is TRBJ2-3, the V gene TRBV29-1, with D possibly called TRBD1 or TRBD2 (6 bases each). The CDR3 has 14 amino acids. Germline-derived CDR1 and CDR2 are SQVTM and ANQGSEA. The V gene lost 4 bases and the J gene lost 6 bases, with 17 bases spanning the gap. CDR3 nucleotide sequence: TGCAGCGTTGGAGAGGGGGGTTCCGGGGATACGCAGTATTTT. Amino acid sequence: CSVGEGGSGDTQYF.

In its sample, this clonotype was seen a few times. The chain links TRBV28 to TRBJ2-7; D not resolved. V was pared by 6 bases and J by 5 bases, with 11 bases between. Per germline, CDR1 MDHEN and CDR2 SYDVKM. This CDR3 region has 12 residues. DNA of the CDR3: TGTGCCAGCAGCCGTCCGACGAACGAGCAGTACTTC. Residues: CASSRPTNEQYF.